This T cell receptor beta chain was obtained from a study of cytomegalovirus exposure and HLA in healthy donors. Findings and limits, study-wide: Listed as cytomegalovirus-associated were over 150 TCR beta chains. The likely explanation for a cluster of highly shared sequence variants was sequencing artifact.

The primer mix had 60 Vbeta and 13 Jbeta primers. Sequencing was performed with immunoSEQ multiplex PCR; in TCRdb, only in-frame clones are kept and a portion is missing. The sample has some 99,000 clones, 80% to 85% seen once. In germline, CDR1 is LGHNA, CDR2 YSLEER. Trimming cost V 1 base and J 5 bases, with 12 bases left between them. There are 14 residues in the CDR3. As for this clone: Its antigen remains unidentified.

V usage is TRBV4-3 and J usage is TRBJ2-7; D unclear. The receptor was isolated from a woman under 40 in good health and CMV-seronegative. The sequenced sample was PBMCs. The CDR3 nucleotides read TGCGCCAGCAGCCAAGGTAGCAAGTGGGACGAGCAGTACTTC. Translating gives CASSQGSKWDEQYF.